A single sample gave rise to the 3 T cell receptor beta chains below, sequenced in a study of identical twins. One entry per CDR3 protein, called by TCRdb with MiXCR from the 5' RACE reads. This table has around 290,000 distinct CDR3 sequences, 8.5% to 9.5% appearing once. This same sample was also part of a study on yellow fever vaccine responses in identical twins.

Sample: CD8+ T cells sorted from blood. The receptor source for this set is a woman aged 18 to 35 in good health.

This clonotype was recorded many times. The DNA of the CDR3 is TGCGCCAGCAGCCCCCGGGACTTTGCCTACAATGAGCAGTTCTTC. It is translated as CASSPRDFAYNEQFF. This chain uses TRBV5-1 with TRBJ2-1, with TRBD2 as a possible D gene (6 bases). Germline CDR1 and CDR2: SGHRS and YFSETQ. Deletions cut 4 bases from V and 2 bases from J, with 13 bases between. The CDR3 is 15 amino acids.

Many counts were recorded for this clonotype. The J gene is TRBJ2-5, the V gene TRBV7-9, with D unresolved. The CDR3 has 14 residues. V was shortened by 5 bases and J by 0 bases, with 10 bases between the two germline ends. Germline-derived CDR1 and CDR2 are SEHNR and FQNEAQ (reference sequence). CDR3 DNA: TGTGCCAGCAGCCGGTACGAGTACCAAGAGACCCAGTACTTC. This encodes CASSRYEYQETQYF.

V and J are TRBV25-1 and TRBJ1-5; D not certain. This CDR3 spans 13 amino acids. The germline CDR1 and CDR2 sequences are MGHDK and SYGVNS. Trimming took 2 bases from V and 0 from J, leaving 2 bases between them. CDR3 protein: CASSETSNQPQHF. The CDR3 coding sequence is TGTGCCAGCAGTGAAACTAGCAATCAGCCCCAGCATTTT.